What follows are 15 T cell receptor beta chains derived from one specimen sequenced in a study of tumor-infiltrating lymphocytes in primary liver carcinoma. DNA and RNA were both co-extracted from approximately 20-30 mg of bulk tissue that had not been sorted. Synthesis of TCR beta cDNA was carried out from 450 to 500 ng total RNA with a constant-region primer. Researchers made the TCR beta libraries by running three nested multiplex PCR rounds with slightly modified ARM-PCR. A C-beta reverse primer and TRBV1-TRBV30 forward primers served in each of the first two PCR rounds, at 10 cycles apiece. One entry per CDR3 protein, called by TCRdb with MiXCR from the multiplex PCR reads. Of roughly 32,000 distinct CDR3 sequences listed, about three quarters are singletons. Sequencing was performed on liver tumor tissue from sampling region 5. Subset denoted: tumor region T5, tumor centre. These receptors were collected from a man aged 35 to 55 with primary liver carcinoma and hepatitis B virus infection.

The V and J genes are TRBV5-6 and TRBJ1-1; a possible D gene is TRBD1 (5 bases). V was trimmed by 4 bases and J by 5 bases, leaving 15 bases between them. Germline V gene lookup returns CDR1 SGHDT and CDR2 YYEEEE. The length of the CDR3 is 14 residues. The CDR3 region has the DNA TGTGCCAGCAGCCAGATGAGGGACTGGACTGAAGCTTTCTTT. This encodes CASSQMRDWTEAFF.

To note about this clonotype: A junction end diverges from the germline sequence, so it may reflect a read error. The chain has TRBV11-2 and TRBJ2-5, with D perhaps given as TRBD1 or TRBD2 (5 bases each). Per the germline V gene, CDR1 is SGHAT and CDR2 is FQNNGV. The CDR3 spans 16 residues. The CDR3 sequence: CASSQTPGEGKVTQYF. CDR3 nucleotide sequence: TGTGCGAGCAGTCAAACTCCTGGCGAGGGGAAAGTGACCCAGTACTTC.

In regard to this clonotype: At one of its ends the junction is not consistent with the germline gene, which may arise from a read error. The chain couples TRBV5-5 to TRBJ2-1; weak D call: TRBD1 (6 bases). Germline CDR1 reads SGHKS; CDR2 reads YYEKEE (reference sequence). The CDR3 loop spans 15 amino acids. In DNA, the CDR3 is TGTGCCAGTAGCCCTAGACAGGATTCCTATAATGAGCGGTTCTTC. This gives the protein CASSPRQDSYNERFF. The full variable domain, its missing parts supplied by reference TRBV5-5 and TRBJ2-1, is DAGVTQSPTHLIKTRGQQVTLRCSPISGHKSVSWYQQVLGQGPQFIFQYYEKEERGRGNFPDRFSARQFPNYSSELNVNALLLGDSALYLCASSPRQDSYNERFFGPGTRLTVL.

As concerns this clonotype: Here the CDR3 omits its conserved ending phenylalanine or tryptophan, so a read error is the likely source. The chain joins TRBV4-2 to TRBJ2-7; 12 bases align to TRBD2. This CDR3 is 18 amino acids long. Germline values: CDR1 LGHNA, CDR2 YNFKEQ. For the CDR3, the DNA is TGTGCCTGCAGCCAATACGGACTAGCGGGAATCGGGTCCTACGAGCAGTACTTA. This gives the protein CACSQYGLAGIGSYEQYL.

This chain joins TRBV5-1 and TRBJ2-7; weak D call: TRBD2 (6 bases). The CDR3 spans 15 residues. Germline V gene data show CDR1 as SGHRS and CDR2 as YFSETQ. The germline V and J ends were trimmed by 10 bases and 0 bases, with 20 bases remaining between them. The CDR3 sequence: CACTTTDGSSYEQYF. For the CDR3, the DNA is TGCGCCTGCACCACGACTGACGGGAGCTCCTACGAGCAGTACTTC.

About this clonotype: At one of its ends the junction is not consistent with the germline gene, which may arise from a read error. V usage is TRBV6-1 and J usage is TRBJ2-3, with TRBD2 matching over 9 bases. Germline V CDR1 and CDR2: MNHNS, SASEGT. The CDR3 consists of 16 residues. The CDR3 region has the DNA TGTGCCAGCAGCGCGGGGGGGCATTCAGCTACGGATACGCACTATTTT. This translates into CASSAGGHSATDTHYF.

J is TRBJ2-7 and V is TRBV6-5; perhaps TRBD2 as D (5 bases). This CDR3 has 16 amino acids. V lost 11 bases to trimming and J lost 0 bases, with 23 bases between them. Germline CDR1 and CDR2: MNHEY and SVGAGI. The CDR3 DNA is TGTGCCTGCAAAGACGGGGTAGGCGTTAGCTCCTACGAGCAGTACTTC. Its protein is CACKDGVGVSSYEQYF.

In regard to this clonotype: Germline is not matched at one junction end, which may reflect a read error. The chain employs TRBV11-2 and TRBJ2-7, with D maybe TRBD2 (5 bases). Germline lookup yields CDR1 SGHAT and CDR2 FQNNGV. The CDR3 runs to 15 residues. In DNA form, the CDR3 reads TGTGCAAGCAGCTTAGATCTCGGGGTTATCTACGAGCAGTGTTTC. Protein product: CASSLDLGVIYEQCF.

About this clonotype itself: The conserved phenylalanine or tryptophan is not found at the CDR3 terminus, so this likely reflects a read error. Because the CDR3's place on the DNA is in doubt, the DNA is left out and the CDR3 is given as listed by TCRdb. This sequence joins TRBV29-1 and TRBJ1-1; the table assigns TRBD1, which was not confirmed against the DNA. The CDR3 adds up to 14 amino acids, both ends counted. Germline CDR1 SQVTM, CDR2 ANQGSEA. CDR3 region: CSVEGTPSSPEPFL.

By sample fraction, this clonotype is medium-sized. The CDR3 here is CASSGQGRTGELFF. CDR3 bases: TGTGCCAGCAGTGGTCAGGGGCGGACCGGGGAGCTGTTTTTT. This chain connects TRBV6-1 to TRBJ2-2; TRBD1 might be the D (6 bases). The CDR3 is 14 residues long. Per germline, CDR1 MNHNS and CDR2 SASEGT. V lost 4 bases and J lost 5, with 11 bases in between.

Notes on this clonotype: One junction end disagrees with the germline gene, perhaps due to a read error. This rearrangement joins TRBV5-6 to TRBJ2-3, with a possible D match to TRBD1 (6 bases). The CDR3 has 15 amino acids. CDR1 SGHDT and CDR2 YYEEEE come from the germline V gene. The CDR3 loop reads CASNTGQRTSDTQYF. The CDR3 DNA is TGTGCCAGCAACACGGGACAAAGAACGTCAGATACGCAATATTTT.

The chain uses TRBV4-2 and TRBJ2-3, with D tentatively TRBD2 (6 bases). V gave up 3 bases and J gave up 5 bases, with 18 bases separating them. CDR1 LGHNA and CDR2 YNFKEQ come from the germline V gene. The CDR3 runs to 16 residues. CDR3 nucleotides: TGTGCCAGCAGCCAGACTCCTGGGAGGTGGGGAGATACGCAGTATTTT. Translated: CASSQTPGRWGDTQYF.

A word on this clonotype: This may be a read error: a much more frequent sequence differs by one nucleotide. CDR3 amino acids: CATADWDSYGYTF. CDR3 coding DNA: TGTGCCACGGCGGACTGGGATAGCTATGGCTACACCTTC. This chain links TRBV6-2 or TRBV6-3 with TRBJ1-2; unclear D gene. This CDR3 spans 13 amino acids. Germline V lookup: CDR1 MNHEY, CDR2 SVGEGT. Trimming shortened V by 10 bases and J by 4 bases, and 16 bases separated the two germline ends.

Regarding this clonotype: The CDR3 does not close with the conserved phenylalanine or tryptophan, likely indicating a read error. This chain connects TRBV6-1 to TRBJ1-1; TRBD1 aligns across 7 bases. Germline V CDR1 and CDR2: MNHNS, SASEGT. This CDR3 region has 19 residues. The V gene end was trimmed by 10 bases and the J gene end by 1 base; junction bases not matched to a gene: 24. CDR3 nucleotides: TGTGCCACCGGGACCCCGGGACAGAGGGTTGGGTTACGGAACACTGAAGCTTTCTCT. Translating it yields CATGTPGQRVGLRNTEAFS.

Concerning this clonotype: The junction differs from germline at one of its ends, possibly a read error. The V and J genes are TRBV11-1 and TRBJ1-2; 9 bases map to TRBD1. Per the germline V gene, CDR1 is SGHAT and CDR2 is FQDESV (reference sequence). The CDR3 contains 15 residues. The CDR3 sequence: CASSFRTGADYSYIF. The DNA for the CDR3 is TGCGCCAGCAGCTTTCGGACAGGGGCGGACTATAGCTACATCTTC. The full variable domain, with the rest looked up from reference TRBV11-1 and TRBJ1-2, is EAEVAQSPRYKITEKSQAVAFWCDPISGHATLYWYRQILGQGPELLVQFQDESVVDDSQLPKDRFSAERLKGVDSTLKIQPAELGDSAMYLCASSFRTGADYSYIFGSGTRLTVV.